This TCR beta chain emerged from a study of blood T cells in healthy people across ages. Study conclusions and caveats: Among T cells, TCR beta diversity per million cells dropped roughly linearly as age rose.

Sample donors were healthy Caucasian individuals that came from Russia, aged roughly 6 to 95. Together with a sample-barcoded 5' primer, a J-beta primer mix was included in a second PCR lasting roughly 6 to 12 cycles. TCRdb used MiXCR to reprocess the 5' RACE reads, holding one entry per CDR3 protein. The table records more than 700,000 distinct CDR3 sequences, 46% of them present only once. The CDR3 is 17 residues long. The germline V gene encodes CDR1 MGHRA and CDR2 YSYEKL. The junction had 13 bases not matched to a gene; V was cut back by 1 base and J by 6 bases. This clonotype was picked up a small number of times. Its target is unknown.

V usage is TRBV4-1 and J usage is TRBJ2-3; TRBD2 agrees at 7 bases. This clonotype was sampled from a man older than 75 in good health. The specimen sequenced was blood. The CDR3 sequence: CASSQAPTGGPTDTQYF. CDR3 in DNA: TGCGCCAGCAGCCAAGCCCCAACGGGAGGCCCCACGGATACGCAGTATTTT.